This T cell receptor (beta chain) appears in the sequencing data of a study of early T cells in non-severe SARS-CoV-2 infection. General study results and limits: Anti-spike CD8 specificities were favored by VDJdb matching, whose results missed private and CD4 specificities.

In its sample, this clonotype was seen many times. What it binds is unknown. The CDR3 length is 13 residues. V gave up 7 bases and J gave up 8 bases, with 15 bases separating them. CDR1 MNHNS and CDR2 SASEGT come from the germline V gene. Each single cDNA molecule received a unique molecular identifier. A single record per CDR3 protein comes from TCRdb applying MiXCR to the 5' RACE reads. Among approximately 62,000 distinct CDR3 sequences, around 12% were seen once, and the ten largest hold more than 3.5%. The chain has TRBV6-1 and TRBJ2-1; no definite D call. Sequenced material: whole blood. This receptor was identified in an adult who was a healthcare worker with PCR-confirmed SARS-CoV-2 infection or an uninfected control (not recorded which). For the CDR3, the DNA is TGTGCCAGCACCCTTAGAAGGGTGGATGAGCAGTTCTTC. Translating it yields CASTLRRVDEQFF.